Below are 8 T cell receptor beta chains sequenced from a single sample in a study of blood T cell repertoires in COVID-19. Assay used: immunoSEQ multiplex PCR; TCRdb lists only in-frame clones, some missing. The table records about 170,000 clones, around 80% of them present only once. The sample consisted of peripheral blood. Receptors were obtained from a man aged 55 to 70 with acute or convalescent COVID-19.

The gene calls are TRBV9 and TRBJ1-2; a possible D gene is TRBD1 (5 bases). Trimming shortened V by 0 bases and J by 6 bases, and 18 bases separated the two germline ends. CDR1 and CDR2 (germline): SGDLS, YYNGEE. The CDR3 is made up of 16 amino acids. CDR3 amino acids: CASSVVDIMESHGYTF. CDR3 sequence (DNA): TGTGCCAGCAGCGTAGTGGACATTATGGAGAGCCATGGCTACACCTTC.

Here the CDR3 reads CASSLAGPSYEQYF. CDR3 nucleotides: TGTGCCAGCAGCTTAGCGGGCCCCTCCTACGAGCAGTACTTC. The chain has TRBV7-2 and TRBJ2-7; D call uncertain. Germline assignment: CDR1 SGHTA and CDR2 FQGNSA. This CDR3 is built from 14 residues. V lost 0 bases and J 0 bases, leaving 6 bases between the germline ends.

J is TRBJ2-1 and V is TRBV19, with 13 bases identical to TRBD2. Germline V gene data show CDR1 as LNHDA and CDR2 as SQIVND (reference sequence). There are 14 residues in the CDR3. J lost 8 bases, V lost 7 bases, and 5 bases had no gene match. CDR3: CASIGTSGVYEQFF. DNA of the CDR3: TGTGCCAGTATTGGGACTAGCGGGGTCTATGAGCAGTTCTTC.

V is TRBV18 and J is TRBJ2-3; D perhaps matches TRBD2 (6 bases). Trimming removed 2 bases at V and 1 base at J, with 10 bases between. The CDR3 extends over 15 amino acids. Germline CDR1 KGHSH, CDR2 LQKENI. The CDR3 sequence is CASSPTQRGTDTQYF. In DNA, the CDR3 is TGTGCCAGCTCACCAACTCAGCGGGGCACAGATACGCAGTATTTT.

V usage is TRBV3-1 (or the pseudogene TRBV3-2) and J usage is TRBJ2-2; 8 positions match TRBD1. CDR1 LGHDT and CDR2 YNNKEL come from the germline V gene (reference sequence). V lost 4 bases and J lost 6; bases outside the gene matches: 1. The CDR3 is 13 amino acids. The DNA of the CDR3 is TGTGCCAGCAGCCTCAGGGGGCCCGGGGAGCTGTTTTTT. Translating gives CASSLRGPGELFF.

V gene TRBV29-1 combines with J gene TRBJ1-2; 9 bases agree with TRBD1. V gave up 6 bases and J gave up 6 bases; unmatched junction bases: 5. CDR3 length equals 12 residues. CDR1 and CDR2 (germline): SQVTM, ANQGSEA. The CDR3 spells CSVPGTGHGYTF. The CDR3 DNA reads TGCAGCGTCCCCGGGACAGGGCATGGCTACACCTTC.

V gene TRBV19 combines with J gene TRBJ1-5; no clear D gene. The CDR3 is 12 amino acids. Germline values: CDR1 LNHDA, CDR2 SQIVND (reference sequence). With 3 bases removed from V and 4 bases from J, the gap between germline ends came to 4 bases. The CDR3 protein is CASSISNQPQHF. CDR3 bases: TGTGCCAGTAGTATCAGTAATCAGCCCCAGCATTTT.

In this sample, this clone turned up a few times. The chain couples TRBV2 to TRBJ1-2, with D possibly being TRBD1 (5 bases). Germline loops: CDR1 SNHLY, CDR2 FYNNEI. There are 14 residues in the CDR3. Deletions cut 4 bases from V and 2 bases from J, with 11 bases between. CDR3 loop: CASSVTAQNYGYTF. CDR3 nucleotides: TGTGCCAGCAGTGTGACAGCCCAAAACTATGGCTACACCTTC. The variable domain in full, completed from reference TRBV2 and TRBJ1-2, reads EPEVTQTPSHQVTQMGQEVILRCVPISNHLYFYWYRQILGQKVEFLVSFYNNEISEKSEIFDDQFSVERPDGSNFTLKIRSTKLEDSAMYFCASSVTAQNYGYTFGSGTRLTVV.